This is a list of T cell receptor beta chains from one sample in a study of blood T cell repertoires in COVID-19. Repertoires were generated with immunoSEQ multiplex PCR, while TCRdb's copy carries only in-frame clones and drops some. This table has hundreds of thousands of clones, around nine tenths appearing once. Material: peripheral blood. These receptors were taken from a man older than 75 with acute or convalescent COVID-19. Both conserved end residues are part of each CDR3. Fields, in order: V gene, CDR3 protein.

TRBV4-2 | CASSPEAGNTGELFF
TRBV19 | CASSKMAGVGNEQFF
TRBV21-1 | CASSKGRGRSLTYEQYF
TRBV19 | CASSQGIQETQYF
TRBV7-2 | CASSLTGGNQPQHF
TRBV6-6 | CASSPTGGGNQPQHF
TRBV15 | CATSRGRRENNEQFF
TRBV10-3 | CAISEWGQFRRGNTIYF
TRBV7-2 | CASSLAGSGGTYNEQFF
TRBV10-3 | CAISAAGREETQYF
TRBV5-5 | CASSSLAGGRVNEQFF
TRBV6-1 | CASSESGTGIYEQYF
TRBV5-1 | CASSPMTGGGLGYTF
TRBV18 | CASSPLGRGYTYNSPLHF
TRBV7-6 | CASSLGQGRNQPQHF
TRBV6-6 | CLTSGNNEQFF
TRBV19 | CASSMYGGADEQFF